The 17 T cell receptor beta chains below all came from one sample that was sequenced in a study of OX40 agonist ivuxolimab in advanced cancers. The receptor library was made with the immunoSEQ multiplex PCR assay. TCRdb took over this immuneACCESS table, retaining in-frame rearrangements with V and J assigned. Such tables are incomplete; in checked studies, under half of the missing clones stem from an unresolved V gene, and the remainder is unexplained. The sample data list tens of thousands of clones, and around 86% of these were observed just once. The top ten constitute under 3% of the sample. Sequenced material: CD4+ or CD8+ T cells sorted from blood, taken in a trial of the OX40 agonist ivuxolimab. The receptors stem from an adult with an advanced solid tumor such as melanoma, head and neck, liver or kidney cancer.

In regard to this clone: Germline and junction disagree at one end, which may indicate a read error. J is TRBJ2-1 and V is TRBV4-2, with 9 bases that match TRBD1. From germline, CDR1 is LGHNA and CDR2 YNFKEQ. The CDR3 contains 19 residues. CDR3 amino acids: CAGSRGGQGQKSSYNEQFF. The CDR3 DNA sequence: TGTGCCGGCAGCCGAGGGGGACAGGGCCAGAAAAGCTCCTACAATGAGCAGTTCTTC.

Written as DNA, the CDR3 is TGTGCCAGCGCGAATAGCCGGTATAATCAGCCCCAGCATTTT. This encodes CASANSRYNQPQHF. V and J are TRBV19 and TRBJ1-5; D gene unclear. CDR1 is LNHDA, CDR2 SQIVND, per germline (reference sequence). V was trimmed by 9 bases and J by 4 bases, leaving 16 bases between them. This CDR3 comprises 14 residues.

This chain links TRBV19 with TRBJ2-2; no reliable D call. The CDR3 sequence is 12 residues long. Trimming cost V 4 bases and J 8 bases, with 8 bases left between them. Germline-derived CDR1 and CDR2 are LNHDA and SQIVND (reference sequence). CDR3 loop: CASSTHLGELFF. CDR3 bases: TGTGCCAGTAGTACCCATCTAGGGGAGCTGTTTTTT.

This sequence joins TRBV18 and TRBJ1-1; possibly TRBD1 for D (5 bases). The germline V gene encodes CDR1 KGHSH and CDR2 LQKENI. The CDR3 is 15 amino acids. V was clipped by 3 bases and J by 5 bases, with 16 bases between them. Here the CDR3 reads CASSPRDGEGTEAFF. The CDR3 DNA is TGTGCCAGCTCACCTCGCGACGGGGAGGGGACTGAAGCTTTCTTT.

The chain joins TRBV29-1 to TRBJ2-1, with D perhaps matching TRBD2 (7 bases). The CDR3 covers 12 residues. CDR1 and CDR2 (germline): SQVTM, ANQGSEA. V lost 8 bases, J lost 6 bases, and 14 bases lay in between. The CDR3 sequence: CSSGGGGNEQFF. The DNA for the CDR3 is TGCAGCTCTGGGGGAGGGGGCAATGAGCAGTTCTTC.

A single count supports this clone. V is TRBV5-4 and J is TRBJ1-1; D gene unclear. This CDR3 spans 16 amino acids. With 5 bases removed from V and 0 bases from J, the gap between germline ends came to 17 bases. The germline V gene has CDR1 SGHNT and CDR2 YYREEE (reference sequence). CDR3 protein: CASSMAPGMMNTEAFF. As DNA, the CDR3 is TGTGCCAGCAGTATGGCGCCGGGGATGATGAACACTGAAGCTTTCTTT.

This clone was counted a single time. This sequence joins TRBV6-6 and TRBJ1-2; D is uncertain. Germline V CDR1 and CDR2: MNHNY, SVGAGI (reference sequence). The CDR3 is 14 amino acids. V lost 6 bases and J lost 0, with 11 bases in between. CDR3 sequence reads: CASSPVQANYGYTF. The CDR3 DNA reads as TGTGCCAGCAGCCCCGTGCAGGCTAACTATGGCTACACCTTC.

The chain carries TRBV2 and TRBJ2-1; D gene ambiguous. Germline lookup yields CDR1 SNHLY and CDR2 FYNNEI. The CDR3 loop spans 11 amino acids. V was cut by 8 bases and J by 9 bases, with 11 bases left in between. CDR3 protein: CASLRGTEQFF. For the CDR3, the DNA is TGTGCCAGCCTCCGCGGAACTGAGCAGTTCTTC.

The chain joins TRBV7-2 to TRBJ1-2, with D unresolved. The germline V gene has CDR1 SGHTA and CDR2 FQGNSA. The V and J ends lost 7 bases and 6 bases respectively, with 24 bases between them. The CDR3 spans 16 residues. In DNA, the CDR3 is TGTGCCAGCACCTTGATCGTGAGCGGCGATTTCAATGGCTACACCTTC. The encoded protein is CASTLIVSGDFNGYTF.

The chain combines TRBV7-2 with TRBJ1-2, with D perhaps TRBD1 (6 bases). CDR1 is SGHTA and CDR2 is FQGNSA in the germline V gene. V was pared by 3 bases and J by 7 bases, with 12 bases between. The CDR3 is 13 amino acids. The CDR3 region has the DNA TGTGCCAGCAGCTTTACAGGGAATCGTGGCTACACCTTC. Its translation is CASSFTGNRGYTF.

This clone was seen once. V usage is TRBV18 and J usage is TRBJ1-2; 8 bases align to TRBD1. The CDR3 loop spans 15 amino acids. Germline V lookup: CDR1 KGHSH, CDR2 LQKENI. V lost 6 bases, J lost 5 bases, and 11 bases stayed unmatched. The DNA for the CDR3 is TGTGCCAGCTCTCAAAGACAGGGGCCCCGTTATGGCTACACCTTC. As protein: CASSQRQGPRYGYTF.

This CDR3 is CASSLVRGRNEQFF. CDR3 in DNA: TGTGCCAGCAGCTTAGTGCGGGGGAGGAATGAGCAGTTCTTC. The genes are TRBV7-2 and TRBJ2-1, with 7 bases lining up with TRBD2. CDR3 length equals 14 residues. CDR1 and CDR2 from the germline V gene are SGHTA and FQGNSA. J lost 7 bases, V lost 1 base, and 4 bases had no gene match. The complete variable domain, with remaining parts taken from reference TRBV7-2 and TRBJ2-1, reads GAGVSQSPSNKVTEKGKDVELRCDPISGHTALYWYRQSLGQGLEFLIYFQGNSAPDKSGLPSDRFSAERTGGSVSTLTIQRTQQEDSAVYLCASSLVRGRNEQFFGPGTRLTVL.

V is TRBV15 and J is TRBJ1-4; 9 bases align to TRBD1. Looked up from germline, CDR1 is LNHNV and CDR2 is YYDKDF (reference sequence). The CDR3 consists of 16 residues. Unmatched junction bases numbered 10, after V lost 3 bases and J lost 8 bases. In DNA form, the CDR3 reads TGTGCCACCAGCAGGGACGCGGGACAGGGAAGAGAAAAACTGTTTTTT. Amino acids: CATSRDAGQGREKLFF.

V usage is TRBV7-9 and J usage is TRBJ2-5; TRBD1 matches at 7 bases. In germline, CDR1 is SEHNR, CDR2 FQNEAQ (reference sequence). CDR3 length equals 16 residues. The junction had 16 bases not matched to a gene; V was cut back by 5 bases and J by 7 bases. DNA for the CDR3: TGTGCCAGCAGCCCGTCGGGACAGACCCTAGGAGGGACCCAGTACTTC. Translating gives CASSPSGQTLGGTQYF.

This sequence joins TRBV5-5 and TRBJ2-5; 7 bases map to TRBD1. The CDR3 has 14 amino acids. V trimming: 6 bases; J trimming: 5 bases; junction bases outside the gene matches: 10. Germline V gene data show CDR1 as SGHKS and CDR2 as YYEKEE (reference sequence). For the CDR3, the DNA is TGTGCCAGCATCCCCCTACAGGGGTATGAGACCCAGTACTTC. It specifies CASIPLQGYETQYF.

The chain has TRBV7-2 and TRBJ2-5; 10 positions agree with TRBD2. From germline, CDR1 is SGHTA and CDR2 FQGNSA. The length of the CDR3 is 14 residues. J gave up 3 bases and V 4 bases, and 2 bases lay outside the gene matches. The CDR3 DNA reads TGTGCCAGCAGCTCCGGACTAGCGGAAGAGACCCAGTACTTC. Translated, it gives CASSSGLAEETQYF.

The chain uses TRBV7-2 and TRBJ2-2; the D is unclear. The V and J ends lost 2 bases and 4 bases respectively, with 11 bases between them. CDR1 SGHTA and CDR2 FQGNSA come from the germline V gene. The CDR3 spans 15 residues. The CDR3: CASSLISSFTGELFF. In DNA, the CDR3 is TGTGCCAGCAGCTTAATAAGCAGCTTCACCGGGGAGCTGTTTTTT.